This is a list of T cell receptor beta chains from one sample in a study of blood T cell repertoires in COVID-19. Generated by immunoSEQ multiplex PCR, the TCRdb table keeps only in-frame clones and is missing some. The repertoire has roughly 220,000 clones, just under 85% of them found once; the top ten carry about 15%. Sequencing was performed on PBMCs or T cells enriched from blood (not recorded which). All receptors derive from a man between 35 and 55 years old who had recovered from COVID-19. The CDR3 runs from the conserved cysteine through the conserved F or W. The order of the fields is clone size, D gene, V gene, J gene, CDR3 protein, CDR3 DNA. D genes are given only for firm matches. Clone size is not always given. Where it is, it says once, few, many or a class for expanded clones.

clone_size: -; d_call: TRBD2; v_call: TRBV6-2/TRBV6-3; j_call: TRBJ2-2; cdr3_aa: CASSYRGRGLAGVNTGELFF; cdr3_nt: TGTGCCAGCAGTTACAGAGGGCGGGGACTAGCGGGGGTGAACACCGGGGAGCTGTTTTTT
clone_size: -; d_call: -; v_call: TRBV19; j_call: TRBJ1-5; cdr3_aa: CASTPPQGRQPQHF; cdr3_nt: TGTGCCAGTACCCCTCCCCAGGGCCGTCAGCCCCAGCATTTT
clone_size: -; d_call: TRBD1; v_call: TRBV4-1; j_call: TRBJ1-2; cdr3_aa: CASSPDRGQRYGYTF; cdr3_nt: TGCGCCAGCAGCCCAGACAGGGGGCAACGCTATGGCTACACCTTC
clone_size: -; d_call: TRBD1; v_call: TRBV6-6; j_call: TRBJ1-2; cdr3_aa: CASSPGTGGPYGYTF; cdr3_nt: TGTGCCAGCAGTCCCGGGACAGGGGGCCCCTATGGCTACACCTTC
clone_size: few; d_call: -; v_call: TRBV28; j_call: TRBJ1-2; cdr3_aa: CASSRLGYGYTF; cdr3_nt: TGTGCCAGCAGCCGACTCGGCTATGGCTACACCTTC
clone_size: -; d_call: TRBD1; v_call: TRBV6-5; j_call: TRBJ1-3; cdr3_aa: CASSSQGDSSGNTIYF; cdr3_nt: TGTGCCAGCAGTTCTCAAGGGGACAGCTCTGGAAACACCATATATTTT
clone_size: -; d_call: TRBD1; v_call: TRBV10-3; j_call: TRBJ2-7; cdr3_aa: CAIGRRGQGIGRYEQYF; cdr3_nt: TGTGCCATCGGGCGGAGGGGACAGGGAATCGGAAGATACGAGCAGTACTTC
clone_size: -; d_call: TRBD1; v_call: TRBV7-2; j_call: TRBJ1-5; cdr3_aa: CASSYYGGTVDQPQHF; cdr3_nt: TGTGCCAGCAGTTACTATGGGGGGACAGTAGATCAGCCCCAGCATTTT
clone_size: once; d_call: -; v_call: TRBV28; j_call: TRBJ1-4; cdr3_aa: CASTQGRSEKLFF; cdr3_nt: TGTGCCAGCACCCAGGGAAGGAGTGAAAAACTGTTTTTT
clone_size: -; d_call: TRBD2; v_call: TRBV4-3; j_call: TRBJ2-5; cdr3_aa: CASSQDEAGLGETQYF; cdr3_nt: TGCGCCAGCAGCCAAGATGAAGCGGGGCTAGGAGAGACCCAGTACTTC
clone_size: -; d_call: -; v_call: TRBV9; j_call: TRBJ2-1; cdr3_aa: CASSASVIPYNEQFF; cdr3_nt: TGTGCCAGCAGCGCCTCGGTCATCCCCTACAATGAGCAGTTCTTC
clone_size: -; d_call: -; v_call: TRBV28; j_call: TRBJ1-1; cdr3_aa: CASSPITRVAKEAFF; cdr3_nt: TGTGCCAGCAGCCCTATTACACGGGTGGCTAAGGAAGCTTTCTTT
clone_size: -; d_call: -; v_call: TRBV7-9; j_call: TRBJ1-3; cdr3_aa: CASSIAGTLNTIYF; cdr3_nt: TGTGCCAGCAGCATCGCGGGGACCTTAAACACCATATATTTT
clone_size: -; d_call: -; v_call: TRBV15; j_call: TRBJ2-4; cdr3_aa: CATSAEGSSKNIQYF; cdr3_nt: TGTGCCACCAGCGCCGAAGGGAGCTCCAAAAACATTCAGTACTTC
clone_size: -; d_call: TRBD1; v_call: TRBV20-1; j_call: TRBJ1-1; cdr3_aa: CSASDRVRAFF; cdr3_nt: TGCAGTGCTTCCGACAGGGTTAGAGCTTTCTTT
clone_size: few; d_call: TRBD2; v_call: TRBV5-1; j_call: TRBJ2-7; cdr3_aa: CASSLPGLAADEQYF; cdr3_nt: TGCGCCAGCAGCTTACCGGGACTAGCGGCAGACGAGCAGTACTTC
clone_size: few; d_call: -; v_call: TRBV29-1; j_call: TRBJ2-7; cdr3_aa: CSVGEVVMNEQYF; cdr3_nt: TGCAGCGTTGGGGAGGTGGTGATGAACGAGCAGTACTTC
clone_size: few; d_call: -; v_call: TRBV5-8; j_call: TRBJ2-4; cdr3_aa: CASSPGTKLQYF; cdr3_nt: TGTGCCAGCAGCCCCGGGACAAAGCTTCAGTACTTC
clone_size: few; d_call: TRBD2; v_call: TRBV6-1; j_call: TRBJ2-7; cdr3_aa: CASSDRLAGVHEQYF; cdr3_nt: TGTGCCAGCAGTGATCGGCTAGCGGGAGTCCACGAGCAGTACTTC
clone_size: -; d_call: TRBD1; v_call: TRBV11-2; j_call: TRBJ1-1; cdr3_aa: CASSPGQGVYTEAFF; cdr3_nt: TGTGCCAGCAGTCCGGGACAGGGGGTGTACACTGAAGCTTTCTTT
clone_size: -; d_call: -; v_call: TRBV1; j_call: TRBJ1-5; cdr3_aa: CTSSPTRGLRSWPQHF; cdr3_nt: TGCACCAGCAGCCCGACCAGGGGGCTTCGTAGTTGGCCCCAGCATTTT
clone_size: -; d_call: -; v_call: TRBV5-1; j_call: TRBJ1-4; cdr3_aa: CASSRLGGANEKLFF; cdr3_nt: TGCGCCAGCAGCCGGTTAGGAGGGGCTAATGAAAAACTGTTTTTT
clone_size: few; d_call: -; v_call: TRBV19; j_call: TRBJ1-6; cdr3_aa: CASSPSLRSPLHF; cdr3_nt: TGTGCCAGTAGTCCCTCTCTGAGGTCACCCCTCCACTTT
clone_size: -; d_call: TRBD1; v_call: TRBV9; j_call: TRBJ2-7; cdr3_aa: CASSTRDRTYEQYF; cdr3_nt: TGTGCCAGCAGCACCCGGGACAGGACCTACGAGCAGTACTTC
clone_size: -; d_call: TRBD2; v_call: TRBV5-1; j_call: TRBJ2-2; cdr3_aa: CASSLEASGGLPGELFF; cdr3_nt: TGCGCCAGCAGCTTGGAGGCTAGCGGGGGACTCCCCGGGGAGCTGTTTTTT
clone_size: -; d_call: TRBD2; v_call: TRBV9; j_call: TRBJ2-7; cdr3_aa: CASSVAVGEGEQYF; cdr3_nt: TGTGCCAGCAGCGTAGCTGTAGGGGAGGGCGAGCAGTACTTC
clone_size: -; d_call: TRBD1; v_call: TRBV19; j_call: TRBJ2-1; cdr3_aa: CASSIRQGFNEQFF; cdr3_nt: TGTGCCAGTAGTATACGACAGGGCTTCAATGAGCAGTTCTTC
clone_size: -; d_call: TRBD1; v_call: TRBV5-1; j_call: TRBJ1-6; cdr3_aa: CASSLVGQGLNSPLHF; cdr3_nt: TGCGCCAGCAGCTTGGTGGGACAGGGTCTGAATTCACCCCTCCACTTT
clone_size: -; d_call: -; v_call: TRBV18; j_call: TRBJ2-3; cdr3_aa: CASSPQADTQYF; cdr3_nt: TGTGCCAGCTCACCGCAAGCGGATACGCAGTATTTT
clone_size: -; d_call: -; v_call: TRBV18; j_call: TRBJ1-3; cdr3_aa: CASSRKGEAGNTIYF; cdr3_nt: TGTGCCAGCTCACGAAAGGGGGAAGCTGGAAACACCATATATTTT
clone_size: -; d_call: -; v_call: TRBV9; j_call: TRBJ2-5; cdr3_aa: CASSMGQNQETQYF; cdr3_nt: TGTGCCAGCAGCATGGGACAAAATCAAGAGACCCAGTACTTC
clone_size: -; d_call: -; v_call: TRBV9; j_call: TRBJ2-1; cdr3_aa: CASSPSVDPALFEQFF; cdr3_nt: TGTGCCAGCAGCCCTAGCGTGGACCCCGCCCTTTTCGAGCAGTTCTTC
clone_size: -; d_call: TRBD1; v_call: TRBV29-1; j_call: TRBJ2-7; cdr3_aa: CSVQTGKYYEQYF; cdr3_nt: TGCAGCGTCCAGACAGGGAAATACTACGAGCAGTACTTC
clone_size: once; d_call: -; v_call: TRBV6-5; j_call: TRBJ2-2; cdr3_aa: CASSRTTTGELFF; cdr3_nt: TGTGCCAGCAGCAGGACTACAACCGGGGAGCTGTTTTTT
clone_size: -; d_call: TRBD2; v_call: TRBV5-1; j_call: TRBJ2-1; cdr3_aa: CASSFSSGVSTYNEQFF; cdr3_nt: TGCGCCAGCAGCTTCTCTAGCGGGGTATCGACCTACAATGAGCAGTTCTTC
clone_size: -; d_call: -; v_call: TRBV28; j_call: TRBJ2-7; cdr3_aa: CASSPYSGVEYF; cdr3_nt: TGTGCCAGCAGTCCCTACTCCGGGGTGGAGTACTTC
clone_size: -; d_call: TRBD2; v_call: TRBV11-3; j_call: TRBJ2-1; cdr3_aa: CASSLDSWGRGYNEQFF; cdr3_nt: TGTGCCAGCAGCTTAGATTCTTGGGGGAGGGGATACAATGAGCAGTTCTTC
clone_size: few; d_call: -; v_call: TRBV4-1; j_call: TRBJ1-1; cdr3_aa: CASSQNRWSEAFF; cdr3_nt: TGCGCCAGCAGCCAAAACCGGTGGTCTGAAGCTTTCTTT
clone_size: -; d_call: -; v_call: TRBV19; j_call: TRBJ1-2; cdr3_aa: CASSIGGNRNDNGYTF; cdr3_nt: TGTGCCAGTAGTATTGGGGGGAATAGAAACGATAATGGCTACACCTTC
clone_size: once; d_call: -; v_call: TRBV4-3; j_call: TRBJ1-1; cdr3_aa: CASSPRRANTEAFF; cdr3_nt: TGCGCCAGCAGCCCTCGGCGGGCCAACACTGAAGCTTTCTTT
clone_size: -; d_call: TRBD1; v_call: TRBV27; j_call: TRBJ1-2; cdr3_aa: CASSYRTGARWDYGYTF; cdr3_nt: TGTGCCAGCAGTTACCGAACAGGGGCAAGATGGGACTATGGCTACACCTTC
clone_size: many; d_call: -; v_call: TRBV4-1; j_call: TRBJ2-5; cdr3_aa: CASSQDRHTGRQETQYF; cdr3_nt: TGCGCCAGCAGCCAAGATCGGCACACAGGGCGGCAAGAGACCCAGTACTTC
clone_size: -; d_call: -; v_call: TRBV28; j_call: TRBJ1-5; cdr3_aa: CASSFGGGVGNQPQHF; cdr3_nt: TGTGCCAGCTCTTTCGGAGGAGGGGTAGGGAATCAGCCCCAGCATTTT
clone_size: few; d_call: -; v_call: TRBV5-1; j_call: TRBJ1-2; cdr3_aa: CASSLVEGNYGYTF; cdr3_nt: TGCGCCAGCAGCTTGGTGGAGGGTAACTATGGCTACACCTTC
clone_size: -; d_call: TRBD2; v_call: TRBV18; j_call: TRBJ2-2; cdr3_aa: CASSKVAGAGTGELFF; cdr3_nt: TGTGCCAGCTCAAAAGTAGCGGGAGCGGGAACCGGGGAGCTGTTTTTT
clone_size: -; d_call: TRBD1; v_call: TRBV19; j_call: TRBJ1-1; cdr3_aa: CASSIINRGNTEAFF; cdr3_nt: TGTGCCAGTAGTATTATTAACAGGGGGAACACTGAAGCTTTCTTT
clone_size: -; d_call: TRBD2; v_call: TRBV5-1; j_call: TRBJ2-3; cdr3_aa: CASSTGGSTDTQYF; cdr3_nt: TGCGCCAGCAGCACGGGGGGTAGCACAGATACGCAGTATTTT
clone_size: -; d_call: TRBD2; v_call: TRBV7-2; j_call: TRBJ2-1; cdr3_aa: CASSWPVAGTNYEQFF; cdr3_nt: TGTGCCAGCAGCTGGCCCGTAGCGGGAACGAATTATGAGCAGTTCTTC
clone_size: -; d_call: -; v_call: TRBV29-1; j_call: TRBJ1-2; cdr3_aa: CSVEGAGNGYTF; cdr3_nt: TGCAGCGTTGAAGGGGCAGGGAACGGCTACACCTTC
clone_size: -; d_call: TRBD1; v_call: TRBV7-2; j_call: TRBJ2-1; cdr3_aa: CASSLEGQYYNEQFF; cdr3_nt: TGTGCCAGCAGCTTAGAGGGACAGTACTACAATGAGCAGTTCTTC
clone_size: once; d_call: TRBD1; v_call: TRBV10-3; j_call: TRBJ1-2; cdr3_aa: CAITRGQGEDYGYTF; cdr3_nt: TGTGCCATCACCAGGGGACAGGGCGAGGACTATGGCTACACCTTC